Listed below are T cell receptor beta chains from one sample, sequenced in a study of shared clonotypes between healthy human individuals. The method was immunoSEQ multiplex PCR; TCRdb's version includes in-frame clones alone and lacks a portion of them. The sample yields 1.5 million to 2.5 million clones, around 96% seen once. Sequenced: naive CD8+ T cells sorted from blood. These receptors were obtained from a young man in good health. The CDR3 runs from the conserved cysteine through the conserved F or W. Fields, in order: J gene, V gene, CDR3 protein.

J: TRBJ2-3; V: TRBV7-9; CDR3: CASSSPGLAGGTDTQYF
J: TRBJ2-5; V: TRBV10-2; CDR3: CASSIAGGETQYF
J: TRBJ2-7; V: TRBV6-5; CDR3: CASSPTKGEQYF
J: TRBJ2-7; V: TRBV9; CDR3: CASSPGKGDWRYEQYF
J: TRBJ2-1; V: TRBV27; CDR3: CASSQNNYNEQFF
J: TRBJ1-1; V: TRBV25-1; CDR3: CASSEYWGGRTEAFF
J: TRBJ2-5; V: TRBV15; CDR3: CATSPGGGGWQETQYF
J: TRBJ2-1; V: TRBV4-1; CDR3: CASSQEGAASNEQFF
J: TRBJ2-7; V: TRBV6-1; CDR3: CASSERGLEQYF
J: TRBJ2-7; V: TRBV6-6; CDR3: CASSYTGEQYF
J: TRBJ1-1; V: TRBV5-8; CDR3: CASSQHSAGTEAFF
J: TRBJ1-2; V: TRBV6-5; CDR3: CASSYSQGQDYGYTF
J: TRBJ2-5; V: TRBV29-1; CDR3: CSGGGALETQYF
J: TRBJ1-2; V: TRBV19; CDR3: CASSMGGATYGYTF
J: TRBJ2-2; V: TRBV5-6; CDR3: CASSLEVQLDGELFF
J: TRBJ2-5; V: TRBV7-9; CDR3: CASSLWPGETQYF
J: TRBJ2-7; V: TRBV11-2; CDR3: CASSLVGGSGEQYF
J: TRBJ2-3; V: TRBV11-2; CDR3: CASSYRWGSGGVPDTQYF
J: TRBJ2-5; V: TRBV11-2; CDR3: CASSLSWTGTWKTQYF
J: TRBJ2-1; V: TRBV29-1; CDR3: CSVDPPGSAANEQFF
J: TRBJ1-2; V: TRBV7-9; CDR3: CASSLVTRPNGEGYTF
J: TRBJ2-7; V: TRBV11-2; CDR3: CASTSGWESSYEQYF
J: TRBJ2-7; V: TRBV9; CDR3: CASSISGSPTYEQYF
J: TRBJ2-7; V: TRBV29-1; CDR3: CSGRDSEGSYEQYF
J: TRBJ2-1; V: TRBV13; CDR3: CASSLELAPGNEQFF
J: TRBJ1-4; V: TRBV7-9; CDR3: CASSLGEGANEKLFF
J: TRBJ1-2; V: TRBV29-1; CDR3: CSVELSGHIYGYTF
J: TRBJ2-7; V: TRBV10-2; CDR3: CASSESPGPVHEQYF
J: TRBJ1-3; V: TRBV30; CDR3: CAVSNAPLDLRVSGNTIYF
J: TRBJ2-3; V: TRBV29-1; CDR3: CSVQPPNTDTQYF
J: TRBJ1-3; V: TRBV7-2; CDR3: CASSPTGVLIYF
J: TRBJ2-2; V: TRBV27; CDR3: CASSIIPGELFF
J: TRBJ2-3; V: TRBV11-2; CDR3: CASSLRLGFTDTQYF